This record looks at one T cell receptor (beta chain) sequence and its context. TCRdb's copy holds only in-frame clones and misses some; the assay was immunoSEQ multiplex PCR. The repertoire holds a few hundred thousand clones, with roughly 88% as singletons. The source of the sample is a study of blood T cell repertoires in COVID-19. Study-level information: There were acute and convalescent COVID-19 samples, and they came from the United States, Italy and Spain. PBMCs, B-cell-depleted T cells, or T cells provided the cDNA or gDNA that made up the material.

This CDR3 is 13 amino acids long. Germline loops: CDR1 SQVTM, CDR2 ANQGSEA. V lost 4 bases to trimming and J lost 3 bases, with 10 bases between them. Participant age was roughly 18 to 95 years, and participants resided in 24 US areas. All recovered Cohort 3 donors got two negative PCRs, got clearance, or saw symptom resolution. Material for sequencing was PBMCs or T cells enriched from blood (not recorded which). The clonotype originates from a young man who had recovered from COVID-19. The chain joins TRBV29-1 to TRBJ2-1, with D perhaps matching TRBD2 (5 bases). As DNA, the CDR3 is TGCAGCGTTGCATGGAGGAACTACAATGAGCAGTTCTTC. Its translation: CSVAWRNYNEQFF.